The 2 T cell receptor beta chains reported below all come from one sample, sequenced in a study of blood T cell repertoires in COVID-19. The table came from immunoSEQ multiplex PCR; TCRdb's copy has only in-frame clones and leaves some out. The data contain some 340,000 clones, approximately 82% of them seen just once; the ten biggest clones take up roughly 3%. The sequencing input was peripheral blood. These receptors were obtained from a man aged 25-45 years with active or convalescent COVID-19.

V is TRBV9 and J is TRBJ1-1; 8 bases are a match to TRBD1. V dropped 2 bases and J dropped 11; count of bases not matched to a gene: 5. This CDR3 is 12 amino acids long. CDR1 is SGDLS and CDR2 is YYNGEE in the germline V gene. The CDR3 sequence is CASSVRTGTAFF. As DNA, the CDR3 is TGTGCCAGCAGCGTCCGGACAGGGACGGCTTTCTTT.

The rearrangement uses TRBV27 and TRBJ2-7; the match to TRBD2 covers 7 bases. Germline V gene data show CDR1 as MNHEY and CDR2 as SMNVEV (reference sequence). Trimming took 5 bases from V and 1 from J; bases not matched to a gene: 8. CDR3 length: 15 residues. CDR3 residues: CASSPLGGVSYEQYF. Written as DNA, the CDR3 is TGTGCCAGCAGTCCTCTTGGGGGGGTTTCCTACGAGCAGTACTTC.